This T cell receptor beta chain was observed in a study of shared clonotypes between healthy human individuals. Notes on the study in general: There were few donors, and this limited the genetic and exposure-history diversity represented.

Those who donated were healthy HIV-negative adults, with no recent acute infections or vaccinations reported. With respect to this clone: Its target is unknown.

An assay was performed, and its level was deep. Each unsorted PBMC replicate got 300 ng genomic DNA, tens of thousands of genomes. Assay: immunoSEQ multiplex PCR; the TCRdb copy retains only in-frame clones and omits some. The table records a few hundred thousand clones, around three quarters of them present only once. The junction had 8 bases not matched to a gene; V was cut back by 5 bases and J by 4 bases. CDR1 is SGHAT, CDR2 FQDESV, per germline (reference sequence). The CDR3 length is 14 residues. The chain carries TRBV11-1 and TRBJ2-7; 7 bases are shared with TRBD2. This TCR was sampled from a woman between 35 and 50 years old in good health. Some clones in this sample may be carry-over from other donors' samples. Sequencing used PBMCs. Here the CDR3 DNA reads TGTGCCAGCAGCCCTCCGGGAGGCATTTACGAGCAGTACTTC. Its translation is CASSPPGGIYEQYF.